Below, one T cell receptor beta chain is given with its context. This sample is drawn from a study of control samples from healthy donors and cancer patients. Germline assignment: CDR1 KGHDR and CDR2 SFDVKD. Trimming left V 5 bases short and J 2 bases short, with 5 bases between. CDR3 length: 13 amino acids. Sequencing used immunoSEQ multiplex PCR; TCRdb keeps in-frame clones, though not all of them. The sample contains about 72,000 clones, 85% to 95% of which appear only once. This rearrangement joins TRBV24-1 to TRBJ2-2; unclear D gene. The TCR comes from a woman aged 60-70 years in good health. The sequenced material came from blood. The CDR3 region is CATSGRNTGELFF. CDR3 sequence (DNA): TGTGCCACCAGTGGTAGAAACACCGGGGAGCTGTTTTTT.